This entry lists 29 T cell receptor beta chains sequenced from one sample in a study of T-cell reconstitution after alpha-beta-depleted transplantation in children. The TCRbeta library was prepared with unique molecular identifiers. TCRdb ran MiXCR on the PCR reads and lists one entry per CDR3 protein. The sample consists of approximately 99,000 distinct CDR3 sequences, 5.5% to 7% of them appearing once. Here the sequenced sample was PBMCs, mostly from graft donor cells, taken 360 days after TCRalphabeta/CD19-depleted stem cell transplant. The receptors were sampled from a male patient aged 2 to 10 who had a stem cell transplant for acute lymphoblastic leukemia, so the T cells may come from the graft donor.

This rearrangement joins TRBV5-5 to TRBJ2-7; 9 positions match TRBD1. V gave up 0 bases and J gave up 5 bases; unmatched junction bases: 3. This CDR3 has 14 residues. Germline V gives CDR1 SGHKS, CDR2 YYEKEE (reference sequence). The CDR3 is CASSLGTGADEQYF. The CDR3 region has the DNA TGTGCCAGCAGCTTGGGGACAGGGGCTGACGAGCAGTACTTC.

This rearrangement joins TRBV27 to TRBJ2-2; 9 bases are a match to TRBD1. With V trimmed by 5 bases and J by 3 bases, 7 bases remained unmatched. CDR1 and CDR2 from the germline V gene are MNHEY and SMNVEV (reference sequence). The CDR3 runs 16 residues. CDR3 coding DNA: TGTGCCAGCAGTCCCCGACAGGGGGGGGACACCGGGGAGCTGTTTTTT. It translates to CASSPRQGGDTGELFF.

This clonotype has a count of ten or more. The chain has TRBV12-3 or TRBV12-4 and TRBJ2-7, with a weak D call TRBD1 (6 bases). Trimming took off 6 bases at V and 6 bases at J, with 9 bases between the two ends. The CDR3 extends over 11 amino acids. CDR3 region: CASRGGSEQYF. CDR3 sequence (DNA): TGTGCCAGCAGAGGGGGTAGCGAGCAGTACTTC.

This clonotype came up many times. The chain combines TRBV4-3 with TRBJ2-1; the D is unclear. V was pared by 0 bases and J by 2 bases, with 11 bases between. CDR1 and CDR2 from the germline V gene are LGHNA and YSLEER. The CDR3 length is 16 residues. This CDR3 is CASSQDPQWTYNEQFF. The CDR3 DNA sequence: TGCGCCAGCAGCCAAGATCCCCAATGGACCTACAATGAGCAGTTCTTC.

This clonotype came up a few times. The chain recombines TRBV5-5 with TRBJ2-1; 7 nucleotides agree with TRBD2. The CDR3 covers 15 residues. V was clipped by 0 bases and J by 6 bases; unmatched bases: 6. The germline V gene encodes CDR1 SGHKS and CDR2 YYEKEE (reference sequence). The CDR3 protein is CASSLGGRLSNEQFF. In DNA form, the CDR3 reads TGTGCCAGCAGCTTGGGCGGGAGATTAAGCAATGAGCAGTTCTTC.

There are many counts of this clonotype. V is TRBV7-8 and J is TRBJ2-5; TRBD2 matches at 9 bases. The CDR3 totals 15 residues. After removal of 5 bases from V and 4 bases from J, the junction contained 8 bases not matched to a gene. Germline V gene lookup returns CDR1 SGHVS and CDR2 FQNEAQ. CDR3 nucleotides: TGTGCCAGCAGCCCCGGGGTAGCGGGAGCAGAGACCCAGTACTTC. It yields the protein CASSPGVAGAETQYF. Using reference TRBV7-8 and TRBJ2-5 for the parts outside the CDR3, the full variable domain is GAGVSQSPRYKVAKRGQDVALRCDPISGHVSLFWYQQALGQGPEFLTYFQNEAQLDKSGLPSDRFFAERPEGSVSTLKIQRTQQEDSAVYLCASSPGVAGAETQYFGPGTRLLVL.

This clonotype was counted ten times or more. The chain's CDR3 is CASSPRGGDNEQFF. In DNA form, the CDR3 reads TGTGCCAGCAGCCCTAGGGGCGGGGACAATGAGCAGTTCTTC. V gene TRBV11-3 combines with J gene TRBJ2-1; D is perhaps TRBD2 (6 bases). The CDR3 sequence is 14 residues long. V gave up 5 bases and J gave up 5 bases, with 13 bases separating them. CDR1 and CDR2 (germline): SGHNT, YENEEA.

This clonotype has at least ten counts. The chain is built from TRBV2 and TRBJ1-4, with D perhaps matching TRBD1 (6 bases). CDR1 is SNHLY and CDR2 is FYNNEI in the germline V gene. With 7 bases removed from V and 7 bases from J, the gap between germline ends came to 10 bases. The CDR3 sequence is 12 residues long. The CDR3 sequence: CASTEGGEKLFF. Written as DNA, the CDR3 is TGTGCCAGCACCGAAGGGGGTGAAAAACTGTTTTTT.

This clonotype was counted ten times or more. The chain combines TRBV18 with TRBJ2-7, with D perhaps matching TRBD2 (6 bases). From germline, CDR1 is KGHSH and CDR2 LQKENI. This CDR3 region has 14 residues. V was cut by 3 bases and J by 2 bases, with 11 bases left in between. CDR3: CASSPTGETYEQYF. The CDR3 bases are TGTGCCAGCTCACCGACGGGGGAAACCTACGAGCAGTACTTC.

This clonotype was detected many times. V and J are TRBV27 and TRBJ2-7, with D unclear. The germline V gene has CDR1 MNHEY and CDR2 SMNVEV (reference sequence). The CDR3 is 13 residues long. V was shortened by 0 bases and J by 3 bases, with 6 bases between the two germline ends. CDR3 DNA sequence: TGTGCCAGCAGTTTATCACAGAACTACGAGCAGTACTTC. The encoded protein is CASSLSQNYEQYF.

The CDR3 is CASSGGVAYEQYF. CDR3 DNA sequence: TGTGCCAGCAGCGGCGGGGTTGCTTACGAGCAGTACTTC. The chain has TRBV9 and TRBJ2-7; the D gene is possibly TRBD2 (6 bases). With 3 bases removed from V and 4 bases from J, the gap between germline ends came to 11 bases. CDR1 and CDR2 from the germline V gene are SGDLS and YYNGEE. The CDR3 consists of 13 residues.

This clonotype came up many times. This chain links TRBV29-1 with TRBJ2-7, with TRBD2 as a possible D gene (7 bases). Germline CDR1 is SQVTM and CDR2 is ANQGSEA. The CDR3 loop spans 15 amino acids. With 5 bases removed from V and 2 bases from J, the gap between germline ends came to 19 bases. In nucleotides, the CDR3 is TGCAGCGTTCTAGGGGGGGGGGCCCTCCCCTACGAGCAGTACTTC. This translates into CSVLGGGALPYEQYF.

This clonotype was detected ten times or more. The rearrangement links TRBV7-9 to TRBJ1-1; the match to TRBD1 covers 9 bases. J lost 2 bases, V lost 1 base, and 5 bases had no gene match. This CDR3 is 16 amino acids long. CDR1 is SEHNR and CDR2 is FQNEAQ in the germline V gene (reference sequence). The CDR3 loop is CASSLDRQGGNTEAFF. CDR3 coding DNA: TGTGCCAGCAGCTTAGACCGACAGGGGGGAAACACTGAAGCTTTCTTT.

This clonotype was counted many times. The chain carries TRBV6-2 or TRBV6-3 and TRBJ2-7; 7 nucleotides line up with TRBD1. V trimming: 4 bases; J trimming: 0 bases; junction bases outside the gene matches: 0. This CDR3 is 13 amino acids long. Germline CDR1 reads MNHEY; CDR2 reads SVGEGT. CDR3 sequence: CASSWDSSYEQYF. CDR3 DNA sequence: TGTGCCAGCAGTTGGGACAGCTCCTACGAGCAGTACTTC.

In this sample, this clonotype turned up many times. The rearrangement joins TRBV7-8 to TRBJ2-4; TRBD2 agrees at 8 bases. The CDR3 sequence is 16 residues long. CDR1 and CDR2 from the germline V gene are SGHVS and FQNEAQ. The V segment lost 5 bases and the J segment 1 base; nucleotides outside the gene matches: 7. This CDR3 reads CASSRREGLAKNIQYF. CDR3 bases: TGTGCCAGCAGCAGACGGGAGGGCCTTGCCAAAAACATTCAGTACTTC. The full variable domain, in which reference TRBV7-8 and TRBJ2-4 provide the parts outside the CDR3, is GAGVSQSPRYKVAKRGQDVALRCDPISGHVSLFWYQQALGQGPEFLTYFQNEAQLDKSGLPSDRFFAERPEGSVSTLKIQRTQQEDSAVYLCASSRREGLAKNIQYFGAGTRLSVL.

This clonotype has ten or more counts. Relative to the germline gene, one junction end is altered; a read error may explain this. The CDR3: CASSLQPGGSDTQYF. The CDR3, as DNA: TGTGCTAGCAGCTTACAGCCAGGGGGGTCAGATACGCAGTATTTT. The chain employs TRBV7-7 and TRBJ2-3; maybe TRBD1 (7 bases). Looked up from germline, CDR1 is SSHAT and CDR2 is FNYEAQ (reference sequence). The CDR3 contains 15 residues.

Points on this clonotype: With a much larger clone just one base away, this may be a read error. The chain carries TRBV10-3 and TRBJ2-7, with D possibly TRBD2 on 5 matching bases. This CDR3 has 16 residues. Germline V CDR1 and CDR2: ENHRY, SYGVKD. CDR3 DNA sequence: TGTGCCATCTGTGAGCCTGCGTCTGGGAGCAGCTACGAGCAGTACTTC. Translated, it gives CAICEPASGSSYEQYF.

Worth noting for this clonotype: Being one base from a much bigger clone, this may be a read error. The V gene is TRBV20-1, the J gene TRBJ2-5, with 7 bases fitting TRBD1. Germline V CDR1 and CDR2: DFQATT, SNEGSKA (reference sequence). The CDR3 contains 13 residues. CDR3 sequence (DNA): TGCGGTGCTAGGAGACAGGGCCCCGAGACCCAGTACTTC. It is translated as CGARRQGPETQYF.

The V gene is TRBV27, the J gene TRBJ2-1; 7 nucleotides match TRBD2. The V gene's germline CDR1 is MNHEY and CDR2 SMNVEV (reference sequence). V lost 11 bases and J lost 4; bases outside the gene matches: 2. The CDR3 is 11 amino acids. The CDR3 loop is CAVGLYNEQFF. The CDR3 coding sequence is TGTGCCGTGGGACTATACAATGAGCAGTTCTTC.

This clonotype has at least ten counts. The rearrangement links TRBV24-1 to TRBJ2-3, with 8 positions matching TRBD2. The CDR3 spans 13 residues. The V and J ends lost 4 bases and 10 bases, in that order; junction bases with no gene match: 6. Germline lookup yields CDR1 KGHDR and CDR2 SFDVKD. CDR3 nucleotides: TGTGCCACCAGTGAACCGCCCGGGGGGGCGCAGTATTTT. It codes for CATSEPPGGAQYF.

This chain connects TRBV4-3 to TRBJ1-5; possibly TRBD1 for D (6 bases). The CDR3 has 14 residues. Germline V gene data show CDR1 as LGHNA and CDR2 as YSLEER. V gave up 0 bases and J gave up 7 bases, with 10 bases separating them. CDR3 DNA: TGCGCCAGCAGCCAAGATCCTCAGGGGCAGCCCCAGCATTTT. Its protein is CASSQDPQGQPQHF.

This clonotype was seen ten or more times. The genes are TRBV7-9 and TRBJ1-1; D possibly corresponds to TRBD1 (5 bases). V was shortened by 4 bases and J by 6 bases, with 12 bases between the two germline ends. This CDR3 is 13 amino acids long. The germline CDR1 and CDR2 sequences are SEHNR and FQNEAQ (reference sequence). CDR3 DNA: TGTGCCAGCAGCTCGCCGACAGTCGCTGAAGCTTTCTTT. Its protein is CASSSPTVAEAFF. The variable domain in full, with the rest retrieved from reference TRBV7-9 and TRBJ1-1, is DTGVSQNPRHKITKRGQNVTFRCDPISEHNRLYWYRQTLGQGPEFLTYFQNEAQLEKSRLLSDRFSAERPKGSFSTLEIQRTEQGDSAMYLCASSSPTVAEAFFGQGTRLTVV.

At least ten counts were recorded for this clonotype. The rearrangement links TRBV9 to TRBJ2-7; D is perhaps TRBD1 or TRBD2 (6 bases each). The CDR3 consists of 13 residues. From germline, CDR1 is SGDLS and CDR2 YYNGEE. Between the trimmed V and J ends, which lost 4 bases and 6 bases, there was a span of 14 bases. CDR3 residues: CASSFRGAGEQYF. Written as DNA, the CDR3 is TGTGCCAGCAGCTTTAGGGGGGCTGGCGAGCAGTACTTC.

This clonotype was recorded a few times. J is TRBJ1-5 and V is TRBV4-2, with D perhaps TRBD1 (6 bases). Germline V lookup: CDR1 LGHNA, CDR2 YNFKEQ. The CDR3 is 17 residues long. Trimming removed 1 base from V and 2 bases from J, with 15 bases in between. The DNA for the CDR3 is TGTGCCAGCAGCCAAGTGGCGGGGGGCAGCGGCAATCAGCCCCAGCATTTT. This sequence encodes CASSQVAGGSGNQPQHF.

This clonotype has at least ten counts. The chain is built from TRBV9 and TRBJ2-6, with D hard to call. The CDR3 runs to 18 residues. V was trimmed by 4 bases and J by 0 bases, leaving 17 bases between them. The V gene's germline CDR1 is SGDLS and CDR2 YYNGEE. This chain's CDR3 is CASSLMGLFLSGANVLTF. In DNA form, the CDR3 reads TGTGCCAGCAGCCTCATGGGCCTATTTCTCTCTGGGGCCAACGTCCTGACTTTC. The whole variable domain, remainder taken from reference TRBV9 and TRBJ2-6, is DSGVTQTPKHLITATGQRVTLRCSPRSGDLSVYWYQQSLDQGLQFLIQYYNGEERAKGNILERFSAQQFPDLHSELNLSSLELGDSALYFCASSLMGLFLSGANVLTFGAGSRLTVL.

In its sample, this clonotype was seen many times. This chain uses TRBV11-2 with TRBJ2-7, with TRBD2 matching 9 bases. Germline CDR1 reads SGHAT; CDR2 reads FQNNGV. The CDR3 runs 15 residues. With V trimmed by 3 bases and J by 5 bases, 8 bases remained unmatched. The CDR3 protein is CASSFSSGRFDEQYF. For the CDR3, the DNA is TGTGCCAGCAGCTTTAGTAGCGGGAGATTCGACGAGCAGTACTTC. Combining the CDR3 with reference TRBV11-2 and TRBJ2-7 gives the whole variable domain EAGVAQSPRYKIIEKRQSVAFWCNPISGHATLYWYQQILGQGPKLLIQFQNNGVVDDSQLPKDRFSAERLKGVDSTLKIQPAKLEDSAVYLCASSFSSGRFDEQYFGPGTRLTVT.

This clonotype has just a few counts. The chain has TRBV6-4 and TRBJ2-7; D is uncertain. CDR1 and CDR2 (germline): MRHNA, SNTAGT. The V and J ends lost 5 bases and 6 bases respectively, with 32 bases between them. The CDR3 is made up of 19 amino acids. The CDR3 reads CASSPSVVLTMELLSEQYF. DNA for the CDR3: TGTGCCAGCAGTCCCAGTGTAGTGTTAACAATGGAGCTCTTGTCCGAGCAGTACTTC.

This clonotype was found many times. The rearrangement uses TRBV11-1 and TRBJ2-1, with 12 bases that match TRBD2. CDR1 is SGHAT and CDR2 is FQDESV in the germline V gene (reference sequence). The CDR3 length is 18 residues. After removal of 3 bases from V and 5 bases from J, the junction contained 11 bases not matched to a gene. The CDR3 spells CASSFPPKTSGGHNEQFF. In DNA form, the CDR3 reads TGTGCCAGCAGCTTCCCCCCGAAGACTAGCGGGGGTCACAATGAGCAGTTCTTC.

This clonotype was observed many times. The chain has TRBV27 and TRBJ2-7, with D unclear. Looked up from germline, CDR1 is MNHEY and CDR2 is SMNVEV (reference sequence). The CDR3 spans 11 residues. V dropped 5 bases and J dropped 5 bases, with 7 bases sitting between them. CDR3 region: CASSRGDEQYF. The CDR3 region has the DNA TGTGCCAGCAGTCGAGGAGACGAGCAGTACTTC.